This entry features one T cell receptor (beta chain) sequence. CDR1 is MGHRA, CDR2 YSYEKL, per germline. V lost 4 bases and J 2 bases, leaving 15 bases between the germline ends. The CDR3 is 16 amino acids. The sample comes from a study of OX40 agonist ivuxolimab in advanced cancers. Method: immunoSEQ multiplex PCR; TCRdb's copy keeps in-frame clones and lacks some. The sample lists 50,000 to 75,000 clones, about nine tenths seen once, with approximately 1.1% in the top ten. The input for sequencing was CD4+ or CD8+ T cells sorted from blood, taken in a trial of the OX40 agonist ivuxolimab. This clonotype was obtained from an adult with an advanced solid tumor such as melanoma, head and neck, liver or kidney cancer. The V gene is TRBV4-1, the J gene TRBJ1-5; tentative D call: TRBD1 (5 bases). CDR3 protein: CASSPVGGGGNQPQHF. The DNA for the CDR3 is TGCGCCAGCAGCCCGGTGGGGGGGGGTGGCAATCAGCCCCAGCATTTT.